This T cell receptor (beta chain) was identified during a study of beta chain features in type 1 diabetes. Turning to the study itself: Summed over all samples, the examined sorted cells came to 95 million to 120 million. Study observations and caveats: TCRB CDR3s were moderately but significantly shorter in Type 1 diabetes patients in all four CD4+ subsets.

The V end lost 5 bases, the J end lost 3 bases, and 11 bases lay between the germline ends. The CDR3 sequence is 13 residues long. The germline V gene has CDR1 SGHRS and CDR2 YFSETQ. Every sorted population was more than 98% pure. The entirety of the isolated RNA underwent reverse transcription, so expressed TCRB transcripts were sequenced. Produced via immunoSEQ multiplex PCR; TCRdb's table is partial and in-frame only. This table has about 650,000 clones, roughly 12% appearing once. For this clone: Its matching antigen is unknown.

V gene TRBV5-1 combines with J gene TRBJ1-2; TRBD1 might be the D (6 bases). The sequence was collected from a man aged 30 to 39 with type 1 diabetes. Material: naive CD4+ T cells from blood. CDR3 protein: CASSQGNDYGYTF. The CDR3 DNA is TGCGCCAGCAGTCAGGGGAACGACTATGGCTACACCTTC.